The present T cell receptor beta chain was sequenced within a study of shared clonotypes between healthy human individuals. Concerning this clone: Relative to the germline gene, one junction end is altered; a read error may explain this.

Generated by immunoSEQ multiplex PCR, the TCRdb table keeps only in-frame clones and is missing some. This sample has 1.4 million or so clones, with 97% to 99% found just once. This CDR3 is 13 amino acids long. Germline CDR1 is SSHAT and CDR2 is FNYEAQ (reference sequence). The V gene is TRBV7-7, the J gene TRBJ2-1; weak D call: TRBD1 (5 bases). The sequence was obtained from a man aged 30 to 45 in good health. Sequencing used naive CD4+ T cells sorted from blood. Stated subset: CD45RA+ positively selected. DNA for the CDR3: TGTGCTAGCAGCTTTGGGGCAGGGAATGAGCAGTTCTTC. This sequence encodes CASSFGAGNEQFF.